Each of the 17 T cell receptor beta chains below was sequenced from the same sample in a study of tumor and adjacent non-tumor tissue in lung cancer. The library came from three nested PCR rounds adapted from ARM-PCR protocols. One entry per CDR3 protein results from TCRdb running MiXCR on the multiplex PCR reads. The table shows under 250,000 distinct CDR3 sequences, with over 55% occurring only once. This sample's RNA came from whole unsorted tissue. What was sequenced was lung tumor tissue. The origin of the receptors is a man aged 55 to 70 with non-small cell lung cancer.

CDR3 region: CASSLRAGASYNKQYF. The CDR3 DNA sequence: TGTGCCAGCAGTTTACGGGCAGGAGCGTCCTACAATAAGCAGTACTTC. This chain connects TRBV12-3 or TRBV12-4 to TRBJ2-1; D gene unclear. The J call may be in error: the DNA end matches TRBJ2-7 better. The CDR3 covers 16 residues.

Worth noting for this clonotype: A much larger clone is a single base away; this may be a read error. The chain carries TRBV12-3 or TRBV12-4 and TRBJ1-5, with 11 bases lining up with TRBD1. The CDR3 is made up of 15 amino acids. CDR3 in DNA: TGTGCCAGCCAAACCGGGACAGGGGGGTATCATCCCCAGCATTTT. Protein sequence: CASQTGTGGYHPQHF.

A note on this clonotype: This clone may be a read error of a much larger clone one base away. Because the CDR3 is missing its conserved closing phenylalanine or tryptophan, this is likely a read error. This chain links TRBV10-1 with TRBJ2-7, with TRBD1 matching over 8 bases. Germline CDR1 and CDR2: WNHNN and SYGVQD (reference sequence). Losses at the gene ends were 0 bases for V and 6 bases for J; bases not matched to a gene: 7. This CDR3 is built from 15 residues. CDR3: CASSESSRQGSEQYL. CDR3 DNA sequence: TGCGCCAGCAGTGAGTCGTCGAGACAGGGGAGCGAGCAGTACTTA.

Concerning this clonotype itself: One end of the junction does not line up with germline, which may come from a read error. The chain links TRBV12-3 or TRBV12-4 to TRBJ2-5; 9 bases match TRBD2. There are 15 residues in the CDR3. The CDR3 protein is CGSSLTSGYHETQYF. CDR3 DNA: TGTGGCAGCAGTTTGACTAGCGGTTACCACGAGACCCAGTACTTC.

This clonotype was detected once. V and J are TRBV5-5 and TRBJ1-1; 11 nucleotides agree with TRBD1. The trim removed 2 bases at V and 8 bases at J, leaving 14 bases unmatched. CDR3 length: 17 residues. Germline V lookup: CDR1 SGHKS, CDR2 YYEKEE (reference sequence). CDR3 sequence: CASSLLPGTGGDWEAFF. The CDR3 DNA reads TGTGCCAGCAGCTTACTCCCCGGGACAGGGGGAGATTGGGAAGCTTTCTTT.

Concerning this clonotype: A read error may produce the germline difference seen at one junction end. The chain couples TRBV14 to TRBJ2-1; D gene unclear. Germline V gives CDR1 SGHDN, CDR2 FVKESK. This CDR3 comprises 13 residues. In DNA, the CDR3 is TGTGTCAGCAGCAAAAACATTGGTAACGAGCAGTTCTTC. This sequence encodes CVSSKNIGNEQFF.

In the case of this clonotype: One junction end does not reproduce the germline sequence, and a read error may be involved. The chain has TRBV11-3 and TRBJ1-1, with D perhaps TRBD1 (5 bases). Germline V gene sequence: CDR1 SGHNT, CDR2 YENEEA. This CDR3 is built from 15 residues. The CDR3 spells CASSLDHGAGTEAFF. The DNA for the CDR3 is TGTGCCAGTAGCTTAGATCATGGGGCAGGCACTGAAGCTTTCTTT.

This clonotype showed up just once. One end of the junction varies from germline; a read error may be responsible. V is TRBV20-1 and J is TRBJ1-2; TRBD1 matches at 7 bases. The CDR3 covers 11 residues. The germline CDR1 and CDR2 sequences are DFQATT and SNEGSKA (reference sequence). The CDR3 here is CSSIGTAGYTF. Here the CDR3 DNA reads TGTAGTTCGATCGGGACAGCAGGCTACACCTTC.

V is TRBV12-3 or TRBV12-4 and J is TRBJ2-3; no clear D gene. The assigned J gene may be wrong: the sequence end matches TRBJ1-5 better. The CDR3 length is 13 residues. Here the CDR3 reads CASTPVSTYMQHF. The CDR3 region has the DNA TGTGCCAGCACCCCCGTTAGCACATATATGCAGCATTTT.

As concerns this clonotype: One end of the junction varies from germline; a read error may be responsible. This chain joins TRBV6-1 and TRBJ2-7, with a tentative D call TRBD2 (6 bases). Germline CDR1 reads MNHNS; CDR2 reads SASEGT. CDR3 length: 17 residues. DNA of the CDR3: TGTGCCAGCAGTCAACCAAGGGCCCGACTAGGTGCCTACGAGCTGTACTTC. This translates into CASSQPRARLGAYELYF.

The rearrangement uses TRBV5-4 and TRBJ2-7, with D possibly called TRBD1 or TRBD2 (6 bases each). The germline V gene encodes CDR1 SGHNT and CDR2 YYREEE (reference sequence). The CDR3 is made up of 12 amino acids. V dropped 5 bases and J dropped 5 bases, with 11 bases sitting between them. CDR3 sequence reads: CASSPGANEQYF. CDR3 DNA sequence: TGTGCCAGCAGTCCGGGGGCCAACGAGCAGTACTTC.

On this clonotype: The junction differs from germline at one of its ends, possibly a read error. The chain recombines TRBV4-1 with TRBJ1-6; D is ambiguous. Germline V CDR1 and CDR2: MGHRA, YSYEKL. The CDR3 has 16 amino acids. The chain's CDR3 is CANSQGRSSYNSPLHF. The DNA for the CDR3 is TGCGCCAACAGCCAAGGCCGGAGCTCCTATAATTCACCCCTCCACTTT.

This chain links TRBV4-2 with TRBJ1-6; D is unresolved. This CDR3 comprises 14 residues. Germline CDR1 LGHNA, CDR2 YNFKEQ. CDR3 DNA: TGTGCTTGCAGCCACCTTTTCGCCAATTCACCCCTCCACTTT. This gives the protein CACSHLFANSPLHF.

The gene calls are TRBV6-1 and TRBJ2-7; 10 bases map to TRBD1. V lost 6 bases and J lost 4; bases outside the gene matches: 9. The CDR3 loop spans 15 amino acids. The germline gives CDR1 MNHNS, CDR2 SASEGT. CDR3 sequence reads: CASSRIRTGGYEQYF. The CDR3 nucleotides are TGTGCCAGCAGCCGCATCCGGACAGGGGGGTACGAGCAGTACTTC.

V usage is TRBV11-2 and J usage is TRBJ2-7; TRBD1 is a possible D gene (6 bases). The CDR3 spans 18 residues. The germline V gene has CDR1 SGHAT and CDR2 FQNNGV. V dropped 3 bases and J dropped 13 bases, with 34 bases sitting between them. DNA for the CDR3: TGTGCCAGCAGCTTGAGAACACTTGGGGGCGAGAGGCCCTACGTGCAATACTTC. Its protein product is CASSLRTLGGERPYVQYF.

Of note for this clonotype: The conserved final phenylalanine or tryptophan is absent from the CDR3, which likely points to a read error. It is unclear where the CDR3 begins or ends on the DNA, so no DNA is shown, and the CDR3 is as TCRdb lists it. The V gene is TRBV5-6, the J gene TRBJ2-4. The CDR3 totals 12 residues, both ends included. The germline CDR1 and CDR2 sequences are SGHDT and YYEEEE. This chain's CDR3 is CASSLNRVGVDL.

With regard to this clonotype: Germline is not matched at one junction end, which may reflect a read error. The chain combines TRBV28 with TRBJ1-2; D remains unclear. Per germline, CDR1 MDHEN and CDR2 SYDVKM. This CDR3 has 12 amino acids. The CDR3, as DNA: TGTGCCTGCAGTTCCAACAAGGAAGGCTACACCTTC. Its protein product is CACSSNKEGYTF.